The rows below give T cell receptor beta chains drawn from one sample of a study of T cells in Graves' hyperthyroidism and ophthalmopathy. TCRdb processed the multiplex PCR reads anew with MiXCR; each CDR3 protein has one entry. Of 640,000 or so distinct CDR3 sequences in the sample, 13% to 15% were seen once. The specimen sequenced was blood. These receptors were taken from a woman between 18 and 29 years old with Graves' ophthalmopathy. Both conserved end residues are trimmed from each CDR3. The order of the fields is CDR3 length, J gene, V gene, CDR3 protein.

10 | TRBJ1-2 | TRBV29-1 | SVEGHDYGYT
14 | TRBJ2-1 | TRBV19 | ASSPRTGGAYNEQF
13 | TRBJ2-5 | TRBV7-9 | ASSLGGDRRKTQY
12 | TRBJ2-7 | TRBV7-8 | ASRWNSGRYEQY
13 | TRBJ1-2 | TRBV12-3/TRBV12-4 | ASSRVTGVGYGYT
13 | TRBJ2-7 | TRBV30 | AWSVPRRRLYEQY
15 | TRBJ2-4 | TRBV11-2 | ASSLVASGGPRDIQY
11 | TRBJ2-7 | TRBV6-5 | ASSYDLASEQY
12 | TRBJ2-4 | TRBV7-9 | ASSPSGGEDIQY
11 | TRBJ2-5 | TRBV20-1 | SARLGTKETQY
12 | TRBJ2-7 | TRBV9 | ASSGRAGHYEQY
10 | TRBJ2-1 | TRBV18 | ASSPFSNEQF
13 | TRBJ2-1 | TRBV11-2 | ASSRSGRPGNEQF
16 | TRBJ2-1 | TRBV6-4 | ASSDSIRAGEDYNEQF
11 | TRBJ1-2 | TRBV7-3 | ASSSAGGYGYT
12 | TRBJ2-7 | TRBV6-1 | ASSEADFSYEQY
12 | TRBJ2-1 | TRBV11-2 | ASSSPRVSFEQF
10 | TRBJ1-2 | TRBV10-3 | AVSGISYGYT
16 | TRBJ2-5 | TRBV6-1 | ASSPPGESDWYQETQY
11 | TRBJ1-2 | TRBV20-1 | SARGQGAEGYT
13 | TRBJ1-4 | TRBV5-1 | ASSSEGAPNEKLF
14 | TRBJ2-7 | TRBV28 | ASKGTAGGGGGQQY
14 | TRBJ1-1 | TRBV6-1 | ASSYDILFMNTEAF
12 | TRBJ2-7 | TRBV11-3 | ASSFPVRDYEQY
14 | TRBJ2-2 | TRBV11-2 | ASKKSPLPNTGELF
13 | TRBJ2-1 | TRBV9 | ASSVFSGRFGEQF
14 | TRBJ1-1 | TRBV5-8 | ASSPRGRTRNTEAF
14 | TRBJ1-1 | TRBV7-9 | ASSYWDRVRNTEAF
11 | TRBJ2-5 | TRBV7-3 | ASSRSSGETQY
14 | TRBJ2-5 | TRBV3-1 | ASSQAGTSVQETQY
14 | TRBJ1-2 | TRBV4-3 | ASSPHGTGANYGYT
13 | TRBJ2-7 | TRBV27 | ASSLPGQGMIEQY
13 | TRBJ2-5 | TRBV20-1 | SAKLAGGDGETQY
11 | TRBJ1-5 | TRBV12-3/TRBV12-4 | ASSVQGNVPQH
9 | TRBJ1-1 | TRBV20-1 | SASGTIEAF
13 | TRBJ1-1 | TRBV14 | ASSQDPDMNTEAF
13 | TRBJ2-5 | TRBV2 | ASGGLAGLEETQY
11 | TRBJ2-1 | TRBV11-3 | ASSLGGLLQQF
13 | TRBJ1-2 | TRBV27 | ASSFLGGRVYGYT
16 | TRBJ1-5 | TRBV24-1 | ATSDLGGTGDPGQPQH
13 | TRBJ2-7 | TRBV20-1 | SARDWAGTSIEQY
14 | TRBJ1-5 | TRBV12-3/TRBV12-4 | ASRIGQSPSNQPQH
14 | TRBJ1-1 | TRBV5-4 | ASSYGGWGVNTEAF
15 | TRBJ2-1 | TRBV20-1 | SARDPHSGRMSNEQF
14 | TRBJ2-1 | TRBV4-1 | ASSYLWTSVGNEQF
12 | TRBJ1-5 | TRBV5-1 | ASSLEAFNQPQH
12 | TRBJ1-5 | TRBV7-8 | ASSLGGTGQPQH
14 | TRBJ2-2 | TRBV29-1 | SVKGRERSDTGELF
14 | TRBJ2-5 | TRBV20-1 | SARDLLDSLQETQY
13 | TRBJ1-6 | TRBV11-2 | ASSLRAAGNSPLH
11 | TRBJ2-6 | TRBV30 | AWQGPGANVLT
13 | TRBJ2-3 | TRBV7-6 | ASSLIEGSADTQY
12 | TRBJ2-5 | TRBV29-1 | SVAPGQGGETQY
12 | TRBJ2-1 | TRBV20-1 | SARPMDRSDEQF
13 | TRBJ1-1 | TRBV4-1 | ASSQGVEGIPEAF